This TCR beta chain originates from a study of shared clonotypes between healthy human individuals. Study-wide results and limits: Large sequencing depth failed to make sorted-subset sequencing complete, rarefaction showed. A reduction in generation probabilities was seen for non-shared clonotypes relative to those shared by all four donors. Among the subsets, naive ones generally showed larger estimated richness than memory ones.

Into CD45RA+ naive and CD45RA-negative memory subsets, the CD4+ cells were split. V gave up 6 bases and J gave up 0 bases; unmatched junction bases: 8. This CDR3 has 15 amino acids. Per germline, CDR1 SQVTM and CDR2 ANQGSEA. With respect to this clone: No antigen is known for it.

Sequencing used immunoSEQ multiplex PCR; TCRdb keeps in-frame clones, though not all of them. The repertoire has just under 350,000 clones, around 79% of them found once; the top ten carry less than 11%. This clonotype was obtained from a man aged 30 to 45 in good health. This sequence joins TRBV29-1 and TRBJ2-7; 10 bases are a match to TRBD1. Sequencing used memory CD4+ T cells sorted from blood. Subset in this sample: CD45RA-negative fraction. CDR3 sequence reads: CSVAMRQGASYEQYF. CDR3 coding DNA: TGCAGCGTCGCCATGCGACAGGGGGCCTCCTACGAGCAGTACTTC.